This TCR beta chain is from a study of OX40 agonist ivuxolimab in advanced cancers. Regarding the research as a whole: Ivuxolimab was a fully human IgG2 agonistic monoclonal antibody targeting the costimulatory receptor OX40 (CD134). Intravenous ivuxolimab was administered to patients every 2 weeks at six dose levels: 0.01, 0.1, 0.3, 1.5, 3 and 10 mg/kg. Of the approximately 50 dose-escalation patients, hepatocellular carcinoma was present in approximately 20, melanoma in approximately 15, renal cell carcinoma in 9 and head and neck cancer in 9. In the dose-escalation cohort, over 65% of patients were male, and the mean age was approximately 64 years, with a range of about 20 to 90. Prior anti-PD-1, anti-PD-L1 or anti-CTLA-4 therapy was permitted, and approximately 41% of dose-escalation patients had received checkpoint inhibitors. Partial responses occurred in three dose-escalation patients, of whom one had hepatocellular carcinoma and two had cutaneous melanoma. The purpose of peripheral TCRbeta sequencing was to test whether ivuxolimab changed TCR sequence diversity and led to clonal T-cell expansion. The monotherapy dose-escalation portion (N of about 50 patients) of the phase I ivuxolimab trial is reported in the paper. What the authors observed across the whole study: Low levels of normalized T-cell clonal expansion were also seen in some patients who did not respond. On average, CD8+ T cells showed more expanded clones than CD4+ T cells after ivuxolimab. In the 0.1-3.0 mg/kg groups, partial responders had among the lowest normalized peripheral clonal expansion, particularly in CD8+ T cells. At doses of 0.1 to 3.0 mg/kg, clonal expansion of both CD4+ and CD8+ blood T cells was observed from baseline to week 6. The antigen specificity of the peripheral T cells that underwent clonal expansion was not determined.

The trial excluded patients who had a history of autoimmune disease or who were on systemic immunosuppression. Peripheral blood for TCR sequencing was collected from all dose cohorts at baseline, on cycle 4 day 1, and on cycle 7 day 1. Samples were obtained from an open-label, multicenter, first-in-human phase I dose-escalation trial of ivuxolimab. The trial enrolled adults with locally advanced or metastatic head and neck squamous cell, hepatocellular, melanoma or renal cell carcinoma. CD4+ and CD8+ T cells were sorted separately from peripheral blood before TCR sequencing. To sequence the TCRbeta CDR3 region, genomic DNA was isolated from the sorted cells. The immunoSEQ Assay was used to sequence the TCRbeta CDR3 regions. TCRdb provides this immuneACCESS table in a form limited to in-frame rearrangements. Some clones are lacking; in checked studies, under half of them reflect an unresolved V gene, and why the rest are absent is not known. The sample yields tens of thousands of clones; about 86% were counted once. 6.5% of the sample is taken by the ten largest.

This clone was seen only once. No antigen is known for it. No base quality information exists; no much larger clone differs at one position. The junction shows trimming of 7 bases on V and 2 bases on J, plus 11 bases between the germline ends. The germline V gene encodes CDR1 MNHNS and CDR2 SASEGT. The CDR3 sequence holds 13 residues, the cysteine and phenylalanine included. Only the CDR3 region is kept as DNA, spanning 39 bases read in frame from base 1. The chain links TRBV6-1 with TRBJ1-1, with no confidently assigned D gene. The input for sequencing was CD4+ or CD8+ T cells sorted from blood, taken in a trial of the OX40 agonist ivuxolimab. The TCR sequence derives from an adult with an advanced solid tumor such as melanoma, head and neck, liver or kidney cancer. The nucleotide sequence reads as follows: TGTGCCAGCACCTTAAGTCTTAACACTGAAGCTTTCTTT. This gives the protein CASTLSLNTEAFF.